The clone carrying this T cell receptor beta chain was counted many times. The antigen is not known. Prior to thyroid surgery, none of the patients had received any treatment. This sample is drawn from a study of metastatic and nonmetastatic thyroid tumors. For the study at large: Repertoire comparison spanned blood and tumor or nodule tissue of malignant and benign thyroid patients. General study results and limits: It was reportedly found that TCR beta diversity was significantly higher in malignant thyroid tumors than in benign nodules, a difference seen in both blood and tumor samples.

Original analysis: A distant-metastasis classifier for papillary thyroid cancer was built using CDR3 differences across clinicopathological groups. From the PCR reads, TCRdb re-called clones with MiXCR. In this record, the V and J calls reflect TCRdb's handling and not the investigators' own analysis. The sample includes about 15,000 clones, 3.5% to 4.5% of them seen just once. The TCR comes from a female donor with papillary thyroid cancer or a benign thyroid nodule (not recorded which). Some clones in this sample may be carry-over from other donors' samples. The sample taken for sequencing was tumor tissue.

In DNA, the CDR3 is TGTGCCAGCAGCTCCCGACCGGGTCAGTTGAGCGGGGGGAGCACCGGGGAGCTGTTTTTT. Translation gives CASSSRPGQLSGGSTGELFF. The chain carries TRBV5-6 and TRBJ2-2, with 9 bases matching TRBD2. The CDR3 extends over 20 amino acids. Trimming took 3 bases from V and 4 from J; bases not matched to a gene: 19. Germline lookup yields CDR1 SGHDT and CDR2 YYEEEE.